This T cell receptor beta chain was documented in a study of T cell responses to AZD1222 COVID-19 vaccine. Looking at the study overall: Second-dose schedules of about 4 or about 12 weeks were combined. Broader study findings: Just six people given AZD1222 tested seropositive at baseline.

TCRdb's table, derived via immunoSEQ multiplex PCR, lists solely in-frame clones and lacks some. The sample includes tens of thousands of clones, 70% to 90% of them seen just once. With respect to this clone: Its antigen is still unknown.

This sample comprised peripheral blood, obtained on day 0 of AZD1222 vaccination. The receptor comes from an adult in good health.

CDR3 loop: CASSPSGQGRSPLHF. CDR3 in DNA: TGTGCCAGCTCACCATCTGGACAGGGTCGGTCACCCCTCCACTTT. The J gene is TRBJ1-6, the V gene TRBV18, with TRBD1 identical over 8 bases. CDR1 KGHSH and CDR2 LQKENI come from the germline V gene. This CDR3 has 15 residues. V shed 2 bases and J 10 bases; nucleotides not matched to a gene: 7.